The present T cell receptor (beta chain) was sequenced within a study of cytomegalovirus exposure and HLA in healthy donors. Findings and caveats of the study: Available immune exposure information was restricted to CMV serostatus only. Overall, 164 TCR beta chains were annotated as cytomegalovirus-associated.

The PCR had 60 Vbeta and 13 Jbeta primers. How the authors handled the data: Later, tens of millions of unique TCR beta chains were counted in an analysis, and about 12 million of them were shared. Sequenced by immunoSEQ multiplex PCR; TCRdb stores in-frame clones only, minus some. V and J calls and clone size are given by that table; D and trimming were obtained from the DNA. The sample consists of fewer than 200,000 clones, 79% of them appearing once. The CDR3 is 13 residues long. The germline V gene has CDR1 MDHEN and CDR2 SYDVKM. The V segment lost 10 bases and the J segment 5 bases; nucleotides outside the gene matches: 10. Sampled while nominally healthy, donors likely had unrecorded immune exposures. A word on this clone: Its antigen remains unidentified.

The sample consisted of PBMCs. This chain uses TRBV28 with TRBJ1-2; 7 bases match TRBD1. The clonotype comes from a man aged 35-49 years in good health and CMV-seronegative. CDR3 coding DNA: TGTGCCACTCGGGAGGGGGCGGGTTATGGCTACACCTTC. Amino acids: CATREGAGYGYTF.